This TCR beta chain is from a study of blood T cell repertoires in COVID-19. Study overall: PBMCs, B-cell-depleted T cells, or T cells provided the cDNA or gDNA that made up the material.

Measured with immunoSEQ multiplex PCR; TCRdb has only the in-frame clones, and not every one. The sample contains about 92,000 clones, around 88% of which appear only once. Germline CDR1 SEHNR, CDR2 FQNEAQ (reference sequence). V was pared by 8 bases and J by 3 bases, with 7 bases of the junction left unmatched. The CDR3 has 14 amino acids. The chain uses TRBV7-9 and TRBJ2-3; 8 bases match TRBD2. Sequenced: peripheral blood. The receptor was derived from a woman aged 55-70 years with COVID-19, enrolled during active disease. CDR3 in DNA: TGTGCCAGCGGACCGGGAGGGGGAACAGATACGCAGTATTTT. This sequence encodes CASGPGGGTDTQYF.